Below, 27 T cell receptor beta chains from the same sample are listed, as sequenced in a study of T cell responses to AZD1222 COVID-19 vaccine. The data were produced by immunoSEQ multiplex PCR, yet TCRdb's version contains in-frame clones alone and is incomplete. Of roughly 72,000 clones listed, around 85% are singletons. The sequencing here drew on peripheral blood, taken on day 0 of AZD1222 vaccination. These receptors originate from an adult in good health.

The rearrangement joins TRBV7-9 to TRBJ2-3; possibly TRBD1 for D (5 bases). This CDR3 has 17 residues. Germline V CDR1 and CDR2: SEHNR, FQNEAQ (reference sequence). Trimming removed 5 bases at V and 1 base at J, with 19 bases between. CDR3: CASSSSRGRSGTDTQYF. CDR3 nucleotides: TGTGCCAGCAGCAGTTCTAGGGGCAGATCTGGCACAGATACGCAGTATTTT. Complete variable domain (other parts from reference TRBV7-9 and TRBJ2-3): DTGVSQNPRHKITKRGQNVTFRCDPISEHNRLYWYRQTLGQGPEFLTYFQNEAQLEKSRLLSDRFSAERPKGSFSTLEIQRTEQGDSAMYLCASSSSRGRSGTDTQYFGPGTRLTVL.

The rearrangement joins TRBV27 to TRBJ2-1; weak D call: TRBD1 (5 bases). Germline CDR1 and CDR2: MNHEY and SMNVEV (reference sequence). The CDR3 is 14 amino acids. Trimming shortened V by 0 bases and J by 8 bases, and 11 bases separated the two germline ends. The CDR3 here is CASSLSTVPDEQFF. The CDR3 bases are TGTGCCAGCAGTTTATCGACAGTTCCGGATGAGCAGTTCTTC.

The rearrangement links TRBV5-6 to TRBJ1-2; no clear D. CDR3 length: 14 residues. Trimming took off 0 bases at V and 7 bases at J, with 13 bases between the two ends. The germline V gene encodes CDR1 SGHDT and CDR2 YYEEEE. The CDR3 DNA reads as TGTGCCAGCAGCTTGGGTCAGCAGTTCGGTGGCTACACCTTC. Protein: CASSLGQQFGGYTF.

V is TRBV29-1 and J is TRBJ2-1; TRBD2 aligns across 10 bases. CDR1 is SQVTM, CDR2 ANQGSEA, per germline. The junction had 16 bases not matched to a gene; V was cut back by 4 bases and J by 7 bases. This CDR3 is built from 17 residues. The CDR3 is CSVGGTLAGVIYNEQFF. In DNA, the CDR3 is TGCAGCGTTGGGGGGACCCTAGCGGGAGTAATTTATAATGAGCAGTTCTTC.

The chain combines TRBV7-9 with TRBJ1-1, with D unresolved. Trimming removed 1 base from V and 0 bases from J, with 12 bases in between. Germline values: CDR1 SEHNR, CDR2 FQNEAQ (reference sequence). CDR3 length: 16 amino acids. The CDR3 is CASSLEAGPMNTEAFF. The CDR3 DNA follows: TGTGCCAGCAGCTTAGAGGCGGGCCCTATGAACACTGAAGCTTTCTTT.

This chain connects TRBV11-2 to TRBJ1-1; D is unclear. The CDR3 runs 15 residues. Per germline, CDR1 SGHAT and CDR2 FQNNGV. Trimming stripped 0 bases from V and 3 bases from J, with 11 bases between. The CDR3 bases are TGTGCCAGCAGCTTAGATGTGGGTTTGTACACTGAAGCTTTCTTT. Translating gives CASSLDVGLYTEAFF.

This clone came up once. The V call is TRBV12-5, the J call TRBJ1-1; D remains unclear. The CDR3 extends over 10 amino acids. The germline V and J ends were trimmed by 1 base and 6 bases, with 0 bases remaining between them. Germline values: CDR1 LGHNT, CDR2 FRNRAP. The CDR3 is CASGLAEAFF. CDR3 nucleotide sequence: TGTGCTAGTGGTTTGGCTGAAGCTTTCTTT.

V gene TRBV6-5 combines with J gene TRBJ2-1, with D possibly matching TRBD2 (6 bases). The V gene lost 5 bases and the J gene lost 9 bases, with 20 bases spanning the gap. This CDR3 has 15 residues. Germline V lookup: CDR1 MNHEY, CDR2 SVGAGI. This chain's CDR3 is CASSKPGLSLREQFF. The CDR3 DNA sequence: TGTGCCAGCAGTAAACCGGGACTGTCTCTCCGTGAGCAGTTCTTC.

The chain recombines TRBV5-1 with TRBJ2-7; TRBD2 matches at 8 bases. This CDR3 spans 13 amino acids. Germline CDR1 SGHRS, CDR2 YFSETQ. J lost 7 bases, V lost 4 bases, and 7 bases had no gene match. CDR3 nucleotide sequence: TGCGCCAGCAGCCCCGGGAGGGCGGGAGAGCAGTACTTC. This gives the protein CASSPGRAGEQYF.

The genes are TRBV5-1 and TRBJ2-2; 14 bases map to TRBD2. Germline loops: CDR1 SGHRS, CDR2 YFSETQ. The CDR3 is 17 amino acids. The J segment lost 5 bases and the V segment lost 4 bases, leaving 7 bases of the junction unmatched. The CDR3 nucleotides are TGCGCCAGCAGCGGGACTAGCGGGAGTATTTTGACCGGGGAGCTGTTTTTT. Its protein is CASSGTSGSILTGELFF.

In this sample, this clone turned up once. The chain has TRBV2 and TRBJ1-6; 10 bases line up with TRBD1. Germline V lookup: CDR1 SNHLY, CDR2 FYNNEI. J lost 7 bases, V lost 1 base, and 1 base had no gene match. CDR3 length: 15 residues. The CDR3 protein is CASSEGDRGNSPLHF. As DNA, the CDR3 is TGTGCCAGCAGTGAAGGGGACAGGGGCAATTCACCCCTCCACTTT.

The chain couples TRBV25-1 to TRBJ1-2, with unresolved D. The length of the CDR3 is 14 residues. V gave up 1 base and J gave up 2 bases, with 8 bases separating them. Germline CDR1 MGHDK, CDR2 SYGVNS. The CDR3 spells CASSEFGRNYGYTF. The CDR3 DNA follows: TGTGCCAGCAGTGAATTTGGGAGGAACTATGGCTACACCTTC.

The chain joins TRBV10-3 to TRBJ1-1; D is unclear. Germline values: CDR1 ENHRY, CDR2 SYGVKD. This CDR3 region has 11 residues. Trimming stripped 2 bases from V and 2 bases from J, with 0 bases between. CDR3 bases: TGTGCCATCAGTGAGAACACTGAAGCTTTCTTT. It encodes CAISENTEAFF.

The genes are TRBV12-3 or TRBV12-4 and TRBJ1-4; no clear D gene. This CDR3 comprises 12 residues. Between the trimmed V and J ends, which lost 5 bases and 5 bases, there was a span of 6 bases. The CDR3 here is CASSQNNEKLFF. The CDR3 DNA reads TGTGCCAGCAGTCAAAACAATGAAAAACTGTTTTTT.

The gene calls are TRBV6-5 and TRBJ1-1; 9 nucleotides agree with TRBD1. J was trimmed by 8 bases and V by 6 bases; bases with no gene match: 13. The CDR3 extends over 15 amino acids. Per the germline V gene, CDR1 is MNHEY and CDR2 is SVGAGI. CDR3 in amino acids: CASSPRRTGEKEAFF. In DNA, the CDR3 is TGTGCCAGCAGCCCCCGAAGGACAGGGGAGAAGGAAGCTTTCTTT.

The chain links TRBV6-5 to TRBJ2-7, with 9 bases matching TRBD1. There are 15 residues in the CDR3. Looked up from germline, CDR1 is MNHEY and CDR2 is SVGAGI. J lost 4 bases, V lost 2 bases, and 6 bases had no gene match. The DNA of the CDR3 is TGTGCCAGCAGTTACCTGGACAGGGGACAGTACGAGCAGTACTTC. It encodes CASSYLDRGQYEQYF.

J is TRBJ1-3 and V is TRBV4-1; no firm D call. The V end lost 0 bases, the J end lost 0 bases, and 9 bases lay between the germline ends. Germline V gene data show CDR1 as MGHRA and CDR2 as YSYEKL. The length of the CDR3 is 16 residues. In DNA, the CDR3 is TGCGCCAGCAGCCAAGATATCTTAAGCTCTGGAAACACCATATATTTT. Translated, it gives CASSQDILSSGNTIYF.

The genes are TRBV20-1 and TRBJ1-1, with TRBD1 matching 9 bases. The germline CDR1 and CDR2 sequences are DFQATT and SNEGSKA (reference sequence). This CDR3 region has 14 residues. The J segment lost 5 bases and the V segment lost 3 bases, leaving 7 bases of the junction unmatched. DNA of the CDR3: TGCAGTGCTAGTAGACAGGGGGTATGGACTGAAGCTTTCTTT. It encodes CSASRQGVWTEAFF.

The chain uses TRBV13 and TRBJ2-1, with 12 bases matching TRBD2. This CDR3 is built from 15 residues. From germline, CDR1 is PRHDT and CDR2 FYEKMQ (reference sequence). The V gene end was trimmed by 5 bases and the J gene end by 4 bases; junction bases not matched to a gene: 3. CDR3 sequence: CASSEGTSGYNEQFF. In nucleotides, the CDR3 is TGTGCCAGCAGCGAAGGGACTAGCGGGTACAATGAGCAGTTCTTC.

The V and J genes are TRBV12-3 or TRBV12-4 and TRBJ1-2; D is uncertain. V lost 2 bases and J lost 3, with 7 bases in between. The CDR3 length is 13 residues. The CDR3 nucleotides read TGTGCCAGCAGTTTAACTGGATACTATGGCTACACCTTC. Amino acid sequence: CASSLTGYYGYTF.

Regarding this clone: An end of the junction differs from the germline gene, which may be a read error. The rearrangement uses TRBV6-4 and TRBJ2-2; 8 bases are a match to TRBD1. Germline V gene data show CDR1 as MRHNA and CDR2 as SNTAGT. CDR3 length: 15 amino acids. The CDR3 DNA is TGTGCCAGCAGCCCCAGGGGGCAGAACCCCGGGGAGCTGTTTTTT. Protein: CASSPRGQNPGELFF.

This chain joins TRBV11-1 and TRBJ2-2; 7 bases map to TRBD1. CDR3 length equals 15 residues. V dropped 5 bases and J dropped 1; count of bases not matched to a gene: 4. CDR1 and CDR2 from the germline V gene are SGHAT and FQDESV (reference sequence). The CDR3 region is CASSRDRLNTGELFF. DNA for the CDR3: TGTGCCAGCAGCCGGGACAGACTGAACACCGGGGAGCTGTTTTTT.

The chain couples TRBV6-1 to TRBJ2-7, with D tentatively TRBD1 or TRBD2 (6 bases each). The CDR3 contains 13 residues. Germline V gene lookup returns CDR1 MNHNS and CDR2 SASEGT. Trimming took off 0 bases at V and 6 bases at J, with 9 bases between the two ends. CDR3 loop: CASSEARGLEQYF. CDR3 nucleotides: TGTGCCAGCAGTGAAGCACGGGGGCTCGAGCAGTACTTC.

The rearrangement joins TRBV14 to TRBJ2-7, with TRBD1 as a possible D gene (6 bases). The CDR3 is 12 residues long. Germline V gives CDR1 SGHDN, CDR2 FVKESK. V was pared by 6 bases and J by 4 bases, with 10 bases between. CDR3 region: CASSRRGYEQYF. The CDR3 bases are TGTGCCAGCAGTCGCAGGGGATACGAGCAGTACTTC. Supplemented by reference TRBV14 and TRBJ2-7, the full variable domain reads EAGVTQFPSHSVIEKGQTVTLRCDPISGHDNLYWYRRVMGKEIKFLLHFVKESKQDESGMPNNRFLAERTGGTYSTLKVQPAELEDSGVYFCASSRRGYEQYFGPGTRLTVT.

V and J are TRBV19 and TRBJ2-5; 10 nucleotides line up with TRBD1. Germline assignment: CDR1 LNHDA and CDR2 SQIVND (reference sequence). This CDR3 comprises 14 residues. Trimming at V came to 6 bases and at J to 1 base, leaving 2 bases not matched to a gene. This chain's CDR3 is CASSRTGGQETQYF. The CDR3 bases are TGTGCCAGTAGCCGGACAGGGGGCCAAGAGACCCAGTACTTC.

The chain combines TRBV4-1 with TRBJ1-1; TRBD1 matches 9 bases. This CDR3 has 16 amino acids. The junction had 2 bases not matched to a gene; V was cut back by 0 bases and J by 0 bases. Germline V gene data show CDR1 as MGHRA and CDR2 as YSYEKL. CDR3 residues: CASSQDRDRVNTEAFF. DNA for the CDR3: TGCGCCAGCAGCCAAGATAGGGACAGGGTGAACACTGAAGCTTTCTTT.

The rearrangement uses TRBV19 and TRBJ1-1; TRBD1 is a possible D gene (6 bases). V was pared by 5 bases and J by 6 bases, with 13 bases between. The CDR3 has 13 residues. The germline CDR1 and CDR2 sequences are LNHDA and SQIVND (reference sequence). The CDR3 DNA is TGTGCCAGTAGTCCGAGGCGGGGGCCTGAAGCTTTCTTT. It yields the protein CASSPRRGPEAFF.